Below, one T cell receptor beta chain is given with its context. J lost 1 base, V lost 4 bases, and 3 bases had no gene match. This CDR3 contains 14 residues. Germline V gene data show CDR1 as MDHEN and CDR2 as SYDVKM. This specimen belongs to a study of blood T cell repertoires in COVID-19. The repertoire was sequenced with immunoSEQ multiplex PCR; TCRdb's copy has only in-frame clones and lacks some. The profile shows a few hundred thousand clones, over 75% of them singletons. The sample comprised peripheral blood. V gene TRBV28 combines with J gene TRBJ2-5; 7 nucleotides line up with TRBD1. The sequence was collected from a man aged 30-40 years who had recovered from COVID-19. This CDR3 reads CASSSGQTQETQYF. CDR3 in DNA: TGTGCCAGCAGTTCGGGACAGACCCAAGAGACCCAGTACTTC.